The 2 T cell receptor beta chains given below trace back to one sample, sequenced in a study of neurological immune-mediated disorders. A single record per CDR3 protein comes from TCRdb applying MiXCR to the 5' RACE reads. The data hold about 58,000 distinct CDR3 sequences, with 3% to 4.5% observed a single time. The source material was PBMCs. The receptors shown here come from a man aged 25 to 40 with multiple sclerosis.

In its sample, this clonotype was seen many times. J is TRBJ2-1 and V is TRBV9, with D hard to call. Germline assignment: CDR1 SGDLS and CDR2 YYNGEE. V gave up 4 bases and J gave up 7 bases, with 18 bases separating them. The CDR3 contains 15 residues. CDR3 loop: CASSHGGSLRNEQFF. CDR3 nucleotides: TGTGCCAGCAGCCATGGTGGCAGTCTAAGAAATGAGCAGTTCTTC. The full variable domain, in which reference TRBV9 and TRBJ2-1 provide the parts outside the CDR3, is DSGVTQTPKHLITATGQRVTLRCSPRSGDLSVYWYQQSLDQGLQFLIQYYNGEERAKGNILERFSAQQFPDLHSELNLSSLELGDSALYFCASSHGGSLRNEQFFGPGTRLTVL.

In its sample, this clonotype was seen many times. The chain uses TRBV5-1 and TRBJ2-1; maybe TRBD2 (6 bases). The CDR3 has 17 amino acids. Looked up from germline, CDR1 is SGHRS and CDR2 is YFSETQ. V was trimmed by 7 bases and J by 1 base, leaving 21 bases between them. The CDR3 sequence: CASSHGQPGGSYNEQFF. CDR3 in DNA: TGCGCCAGCTCCCACGGGCAGCCAGGAGGGTCCTACAATGAGCAGTTCTTC.